These T cell receptor beta chains were read from a single sample in a study of T cells in localized non-small cell lung cancer. Using immunoSEQ multiplex PCR, the repertoire was profiled, and TCRdb retains in-frame clones only, with some absent. The sample comprises approximately 40,000 clones, 70% to 90% of which are singletons, and 5.5% to 7% rests with the top ten. The specimen was peripheral blood, collected before any cancer treatment. The receptors shown here come from a man aged 35 to 70 with stage I lung adenocarcinoma. Each CDR3 is given with its conserved first and last residue. D genes are given only for firm matches. Clone size, where shown, is once, few, many, or a class for clones that have expanded.

TRBJ2-2 . TRBV5-4 . CASRSDSSGELFF TGTGCCAGCAGGTCGGACAGTTCCGGGGAGCTGTTTTTT
TRBJ1-1 once TRBV28 . CASSELQGFRTEAFF TGTGCCAGCAGTGAACTCCAGGGGTTTCGTACTGAAGCTTTCTTT
TRBJ2-3 . TRBV11-1 . CASSPRTGGKDTQYF TGTGCCAGCAGCCCCAGGACAGGAGGGAAGGATACGCAGTATTTT
TRBJ2-1 . TRBV7-3 TRBD1 CASSPPDRGLYNEQFF TGTGCCAGCAGCCCCCCTGACAGGGGCCTCTACAATGAGCAGTTCTTC
TRBJ2-7 . TRBV18 . CASSPNSYEQYF TGTGCCAGCTCACCTAATTCGTACGAGCAGTACTTC
TRBJ2-1 . TRBV11-3 TRBD2 CASSQASGRVNEQFF TGTGCCAGCAGCCAGGCTAGCGGGAGGGTCAATGAGCAGTTCTTC
TRBJ2-1 . TRBV5-6 . CASSLAAADEYNEQFF TGTGCCAGCAGCTTGGCCGCTGCAGACGAATACAATGAGCAGTTCTTC
TRBJ2-1 . TRBV15 TRBD2 CATSRDKSSGDNEQFF TGTGCCACCAGCAGAGATAAATCTAGCGGAGACAATGAGCAGTTCTTC
TRBJ1-6 . TRBV13 TRBD1 CASSLGQGMGNSPLHF TGTGCCAGCAGCTTAGGACAGGGGATGGGTAATTCACCCCTCCACTTT
TRBJ2-1 . TRBV29-1 . CSVNGYGRNYNEQFF TGCAGCGTTAATGGTTACGGACGTAACTACAATGAGCAGTTCTTC
TRBJ2-5 . TRBV6-1 . CATCPAGRSETQYF TGTGCCACCTGCCCTGCGGGACGCAGCGAGACCCAGTACTTC
TRBJ2-6 . TRBV11-2 . CASSSYRVGSGANVLTF TGTGCCAGCAGCTCCTACAGAGTGGGCTCTGGGGCCAACGTCCTGACTTTC
TRBJ2-2 . TRBV21-1 . CASSKGQDNTGELFF TGTGCCAGCAGCAAAGGACAGGATAACACCGGGGAGCTGTTTTTT
TRBJ2-7 . TRBV10-3 . CAKPKGRIFYEQYF TGTGCCAAGCCCAAAGGGCGGATTTTCTACGAGCAGTACTTC
TRBJ2-2 . TRBV18 . CASSPFNGELFF TGTGCCAGCTCACCTTTTAACGGGGAGCTGTTTTTT
TRBJ2-4 . TRBV7-2 TRBD1 CASSPQGTGSIQYF TGTGCCAGCAGCCCCCAAGGGACAGGGAGCATTCAGTACTTC
TRBJ2-1 . TRBV23-1 . CASSQSGMWYNEQFF TGCGCCAGCAGTCAATCGGGGATGTGGTACAATGAGCAGTTCTTC
TRBJ2-2 . TRBV6-5 TRBD1 CASRLRMTGTGELFF TGTGCCAGCAGACTCCGAATGACAGGGACCGGGGAGCTGTTTTTT
TRBJ1-5 . TRBV29-1 TRBD1 CSGSRTGGPNQPQHF TGCAGCGGATCTCGGACAGGGGGTCCCAATCAGCCCCAGCATTTT
TRBJ2-1 once TRBV14 . CASSQEGTIVYNEQFF TGTGCCAGCAGCCAAGAGGGGACGATCGTCTACAATGAGCAGTTCTTC
TRBJ2-4 . TRBV28 . CASSSEGVYIQYF TGTGCCAGCAGTTCCGAGGGGGTATACATTCAGTACTTC
TRBJ2-2 . TRBV4-3 . CASSQVPQDITGELFF TGCGCCAGCAGCCAAGTCCCCCAGGACATCACCGGGGAGCTGTTTTTT
TRBJ2-3 . TRBV29-1 . CSTRTNTDTQYF TGCAGCACTCGGACAAACACAGATACGCAGTATTTT
TRBJ2-3 . TRBV27 . CASSLLKGSLSRDTQYF TGTGCCAGCAGCCTGCTTAAGGGCTCTCTTTCGCGGGATACGCAGTATTTT
TRBJ2-1 . TRBV28 . CASRSGVPVNEQFF TGTGCCAGCAGATCGGGGGTTCCCGTCAATGAGCAGTTCTTC
TRBJ2-3 . TRBV9 . CASSERGMSTDTQYF TGTGCCAGCAGCGAAAGAGGGATGAGCACAGATACGCAGTATTTT
TRBJ2-7 . TRBV28 . CASRGRDTMGLGEQYF TGTGCCAGCAGGGGCCGGGACACAATGGGGTTGGGGGAGCAGTACTTC
TRBJ2-1 . TRBV2 TRBD2 CASSAGAGAYNEQFF TGTGCCAGCAGTGCTGGAGCGGGAGCGTACAATGAGCAGTTCTTC
TRBJ1-2 . TRBV6-6 . CASSPWVWGGYTF TGTGCCAGCAGTCCATGGGTCTGGGGTGGCTACACCTTC
TRBJ2-2 once TRBV11-2 . CASSLDLTGELFF TGTGCCAGCAGCTTAGATTTGACCGGGGAGCTGTTTTTT
TRBJ2-2 . TRBV9 TRBD1 CASSTRRDSRDTGELFF TGTGCCAGCAGCACAAGACGGGACAGTCGGGACACCGGGGAGCTGTTTTTT
TRBJ2-2 . TRBV4-3 TRBD2 CASSQDGTRVTGELFF TGCGCCAGCAGCCAAGATGGGACTAGGGTCACCGGGGAGCTGTTTTTT
TRBJ2-4 . TRBV6-5 . CASSYSLTGIQYF TGTGCCAGCAGTTACTCATTGACAGGCATTCAGTACTTC
TRBJ2-3 . TRBV2 . CASSSEVGADTQYF TGTGCCAGCAGTAGCGAGGTGGGTGCAGATACGCAGTATTTT
TRBJ2-2 . TRBV5-1 . CASSGRTDNTGELFF TGCGCCAGCAGCGGCCGGACAGATAACACCGGGGAGCTGTTTTTT
TRBJ2-1 . TRBV6-1 . CASSDWSSYNEQFF TGTGCCAGCAGTGACTGGAGCTCCTACAATGAGCAGTTCTTC
TRBJ2-1 . TRBV7-9 TRBD2 CASALGGSIYEQFF TGTGCCAGCGCCCTCGGCGGGAGTATCTATGAGCAGTTCTTC
TRBJ2-7 . TRBV25-1 . CASSEYGGSYEQYF TGTGCCAGCAGTGAATATGGGGGGAGCTACGAGCAGTACTTC
TRBJ1-5 . TRBV28 TRBD1 CASSPTGEYQPQHF TGTGCCAGCAGTCCCACAGGGGAATATCAGCCCCAGCATTTT
TRBJ1-2 once TRBV14 . CASSQGANYGYTF TGTGCCAGCAGCCAAGGAGCCAACTATGGCTACACCTTC